This T cell receptor beta chain was profiled in a study of PD-L1 blockade in urothelial cancer. Study background: Across blood samples, T cells had a median count of approximately 140,000.

Sample time point: pretreatment peripheral blood. Patients had locally advanced or metastatic urothelial carcinoma. Anywhere from 1 to 8 samples came from each patient, spanning pretreatment and on-treatment. From germline, CDR1 is SEHNR and CDR2 FQNEAQ (reference sequence). The CDR3 runs 15 residues. V lost 2 bases to trimming and J lost 6 bases; unmatched junction nucleotides: 7. PCRs were each spiked with synthetic TCR analog templates. Clones were sequenced by immunoSEQ multiplex PCR, and TCRdb holds only the in-frame ones, with some missing. In the table there are tens of thousands of clones, about four fifths of which are singletons.

This clonotype was obtained from a man between 65 and 85 years old with urothelial cancer. The genes are TRBV7-9 and TRBJ1-1, with 9 bases matching TRBD1. The sequenced sample was PBMCs, obtained around atezolizumab (anti-PD-L1) treatment. DNA for the CDR3: TGTGCCAGCAGCTTATCAGGGGACAGGGCTGCTGAAGCTTTCTTT. Protein: CASSLSGDRAAEAFF.